This T cell receptor (beta chain) was sequenced in a study of technical replicates of blood from a handful of donors. This table comes from immunoSEQ multiplex PCR, and its TCRdb copy is limited to in-frame clones, with some not included. The repertoire includes tens of thousands of clones, 90% to 95% of them detected once, and approximately 0.24% sits in the top ten. Trimming removed 6 bases from V and 2 bases from J, with 13 bases in between. Germline lookup yields CDR1 MNHEY and CDR2 SMNVEV (reference sequence). CDR3 length: 15 amino acids. The TCR originated in a human donor in good health. The V and J genes are TRBV27 and TRBJ1-4, with D maybe TRBD1 (6 bases). Material for sequencing was T cells isolated from PBMCs. The CDR3 region is CASRDSGLTNEKLFF. For the CDR3, the DNA is TGTGCCAGCAGGGACAGCGGCTTGACTAATGAAAAACTGTTTTTT.